This TCR beta chain was identified in a study of PD-L1 blockade in urothelial cancer. With V trimmed by 2 bases and J by 6 bases, 9 bases remained unmatched. The CDR3 runs to 15 residues. Germline-derived CDR1 and CDR2 are GTSNPN and SVGIG (reference sequence). Pretreatment sampling and on-treatment sampling together yielded between 1 and 8 samples for each patient. Using immunoSEQ multiplex PCR, the repertoire was profiled, and TCRdb retains in-frame clones only, with some absent. The table has about 100,000 clones, roughly nine tenths seen once. The material was PBMCs, obtained around atezolizumab (anti-PD-L1) treatment. The chain joins TRBV30 to TRBJ2-1, with TRBD2 matching over 8 bases. This receptor was obtained from a woman of 80 years or more with urothelial cancer. The CDR3 region has the DNA TGTGCCTGGAGTAGATCGGCTAGCGGGCTCAATGAGCAGTTCTTC. This codes for CAWSRSASGLNEQFF. Variable domain in full (rest from reference TRBV30 and TRBJ2-1): SQTIHQWPATLVQPVGSPLSLECTVEGTSNPNLYWYRQAAGRGLQLLFYSVGIGQISSEVPQNLSASRPQDRQFILSSKKLLLSDSGFYLCAWSRSASGLNEQFFGPGTRLTVL.